This TCR beta chain was observed in a study of T cell responses to AZD1222 COVID-19 vaccine. As for this clone: The antigen is undetermined.

Assay used: immunoSEQ multiplex PCR; TCRdb lists only in-frame clones, some missing. The sample includes approximately 90,000 clones, approximately 86% of them seen just once. General observations from the study: Donors were largely white British and mainly female; clonal diversity was possibly underestimated. Close to half of all spike-specific TCRs reportedly target regions of the variants that are unmutated.

Germline CDR1 is SGHAT and CDR2 is FQNNGV. The CDR3 sequence is 14 residues long. The V and J ends lost 5 bases and 5 bases respectively, with 16 bases between them. The chain uses TRBV11-2 and TRBJ2-7, with D perhaps TRBD1 (5 bases). This receptor was obtained from an adult in good health. The sequences come from peripheral blood, collected on day 0 of AZD1222 vaccination. The CDR3 protein is CASSDRQPLNEQYF. CDR3 nucleotides: TGTGCCAGCAGCGACCGACAGCCTCTGAACGAGCAGTACTTC. Filled out from reference TRBV11-2 and TRBJ2-7, the complete variable domain reads EAGVAQSPRYKIIEKRQSVAFWCNPISGHATLYWYQQILGQGPKLLIQFQNNGVVDDSQLPKDRFSAERLKGVDSTLKIQPAKLEDSAVYLCASSDRQPLNEQYFGPGTRLTVT.